This T cell receptor beta chain derives from a study of radiotherapy plus CTLA-4 blockade in lung cancer. Whole-study context: Disease control reached approximately 30%, with objective responses in approximately 17%. Findings and caveats of the study: Clones of tumor-derived TCRs expanded in blood after radiotherapy plus ipilimumab.

Method: immunoSEQ multiplex PCR; TCRdb's copy keeps in-frame clones and lacks some. The data show approximately 75,000 clones, approximately 78% seen once. Trimming stripped 4 bases from V and 4 bases from J, with 11 bases between. This CDR3 region has 13 residues. The germline gives CDR1 MDHEN, CDR2 SYDVKM. Note on this clone: Its antigen is currently unknown.

The clonotype comes from a human donor with non-small cell lung cancer who had a complete response to radiotherapy plus ipilimumab. This sequence joins TRBV28 and TRBJ2-7; possible D gene TRBD1, 6 bases. This specimen consisted of peripheral blood, obtained from a patient treated with radiotherapy plus ipilimumab. The DNA of the CDR3 is TGTGCCAGCAGTTCCTACAGGGAGTACGAGCAGTACGTC. This codes for CASSSYREYEQYV.